The T cell receptor beta chain described here comes from a study of blood T cells in healthy people across ages. With a J-beta primer mix and a sample-barcoded 5' primer, a second PCR ran roughly 6 to 11 cycles. Every single cDNA molecule received a tag from a template-switch adaptor with 12 random nucleotides. One entry per CDR3 protein results from TCRdb running MiXCR on the 5' RACE reads. The data hold 1.5 million or so distinct CDR3 sequences, with around 42% observed a single time. Each donor gave 9 to 10 milliliters of peripheral blood. Total RNA, at least 5 micrograms per sample, was extracted from PBMCs. Findings of the study overall: Calculation of diversity from one million T cells yielded estimates considered to be underestimates.

This clonotype occurred a few times. Its specificity is not known. The sequence was obtained from a woman between 18 and 29 years old in good health. The sample was blood.

The CDR3 sequence is CASSLERPYGYTF. The DNA of the CDR3 is TGTGCCAGCAGCTTAGAGAGACCTTATGGCTACACCTTC. J is TRBJ1-2 and V is TRBV7-9; D is undetermined. The ends were cut back, 1 base at V and 5 bases at J, with 8 bases in the middle. The CDR3 runs 13 residues. CDR1 and CDR2 from the germline V gene are SEHNR and FQNEAQ (reference sequence).